This T cell receptor beta chain was identified in a study of CD8 T cells in Susac syndrome. The length of the CDR3 is 13 residues. CDR1 and CDR2 (germline): LNHDA, SQIVND (reference sequence). The germline V and J ends were trimmed by 6 bases and 10 bases, with 13 bases remaining between them. The study sequenced TCR beta in blood CD8+ and CD4+ T cells. The RNA input was about 0.45 to 1 ug, and it was reverse transcribed with random hexamers. Amplification of TCR beta CDR3 across 54 Vbeta and 13 Jbeta was performed with immunoSEQ multiplex PCR. TCRdb processed the immunoSEQ multiplex PCR reads anew with MiXCR; each CDR3 protein has one entry. The table includes about 200,000 distinct CDR3 sequences, roughly 94% detected once. This clonotype has just one count.

The sequence was collected from a human donor in good health. The specimen was CD4+ T cells from PBMCs. The gene calls are TRBV19 and TRBJ1-6; D uncertain. The DNA for the CDR3 is TGTGCCAGTAGCCAACAGAGTAGCTCACCCCTCCACTTT. Translating gives CASSQQSSSPLHF. The variable domain in full, with the rest retrieved from reference TRBV19 and TRBJ1-6, is DGGITQSPKYLFRKEGQNVTLSCEQNLNHDAMYWYRQDPGQGLRLIYYSQIVNDFQKGDIAEGYSVSREKKESFPLTVTSAQKNPTAFYLCASSQQSSSPLHFGNGTRLTVT.